The following is a T cell receptor beta chain sequence with its context. The CDR3 extends over 15 amino acids. Trimming removed 2 bases from V and 6 bases from J; junction bases left unmatched: 8. Germline CDR1 and CDR2: LGHDT and YNNKEL (reference sequence). These data come from a study of blood T cells in healthy people across ages. It was with a sample-barcoded 5' primer and a J-beta primer mix that a second PCR of about 6 to 12 cycles was run. TCRdb used MiXCR to reprocess the 5' RACE reads, holding one entry per CDR3 protein. Here the sample spans hundreds of thousands of distinct CDR3 sequences, 25% to 35% being singletons. The data also belong to a second study, concerning T cells of mothers and their children. That investigation notes: According to the study, all extracted RNA entered cDNA synthesis at 1.5 ug per 15 ul. A second PCR was performed with the M1S primer. This primer added sample barcodes and 2-4 random nucleotides. Related mother-child pairs showed slightly higher but non-significant overlap than unrelated pairs.

The sequencing sample was made of blood. This chain uses TRBV3-1 with TRBJ2-7, with 9 bases identical to TRBD2. The clonotype originates from a boy aged 2 to 9 in good health. CDR3 loop: CASSQRTSENGEQYF. CDR3 bases: TGTGCCAGCAGCCAAAGGACTAGCGAAAATGGCGAGCAGTACTTC.